The clone carrying this T cell receptor beta chain was counted only a few times. This CDR3 contains 14 residues. CDR1 is SGHRS and CDR2 is YFSETQ in the germline V gene. Trimming took off 9 bases at V and 0 bases at J, with 13 bases between the two ends. This entry comes from a study of T-cell memory formation after mild COVID-19. TCRdb re-derived calls from the 5' RACE reads in MiXCR, one entry per CDR3 protein. The sample includes fewer than 650,000 distinct CDR3 sequences, 17% of them seen just once. This chain connects TRBV5-1 to TRBJ1-3; D is unresolved. The sample consisted of PBMCs or a T cell subset sorted from them (not recorded which). The receptor was derived from an adult woman who had mild COVID-19 (a few samples of this study predate the infection). Cell type and time point are not known. CDR3 coding DNA: TGCGCCACCTCGGACGGAGACTCTGGAAACACCATATATTTT. Encoded protein: CATSDGDSGNTIYF. Drawing the rest from reference TRBV5-1 and TRBJ1-3, the complete variable domain is KAGVTQTPRYLIKTRGQQVTLSCSPISGHRSVSWYQQTPGQGLQFLFEYFSETQRNKGNFPGRFSGRQFSNSRSEMNVSTLELGDSALYLCATSDGDSGNTIYFGEGSWLTVV.